This entry lists 24 T cell receptor beta chains sequenced from one sample in a study of blood T cell repertoires in COVID-19. The protocol was immunoSEQ multiplex PCR, while the TCRdb copy is restricted to in-frame clones and leaves out a portion. This sample yields fewer than 200,000 clones, of which more than 70% are seen a single time; nearly 2.5% belongs to the top ten. The sample was peripheral blood. The receptors here all came from a man in his forties with active or convalescent COVID-19.

The CDR3 sequence: CASSKDRGRFGYTF. For the CDR3, the DNA is TGTGCCAGCAGTAAGGACAGGGGGCGTTTTGGCTACACCTTC. The chain couples TRBV28 to TRBJ1-2; 11 positions agree with TRBD1. Trimming cost V 5 bases and J 7 bases; bases outside gene matches: 6. This CDR3 has 14 residues. Germline assignment: CDR1 MDHEN and CDR2 SYDVKM.

V gene TRBV5-1 combines with J gene TRBJ1-4; D is possibly TRBD1 (5 bases). The ends were cut back, 4 bases at V and 7 bases at J, with 11 bases in the middle. The germline gives CDR1 SGHRS, CDR2 YFSETQ. CDR3 length equals 13 residues. For the CDR3, the DNA is TGCGCCAGCAGCCCTGGGGGAGGTGAAAAACTGTTTTTT. It codes for CASSPGGGEKLFF.

The chain recombines TRBV28 with TRBJ1-2; the D is unclear. Germline V CDR1 and CDR2: MDHEN, SYDVKM. V was trimmed by 2 bases and J by 6 bases, leaving 10 bases between them. There are 13 residues in the CDR3. CDR3 residues: CASSLPGLNGYTF. DNA for the CDR3: TGTGCCAGCAGTTTACCGGGTTTAAATGGCTACACCTTC.

The rearrangement joins TRBV28 to TRBJ2-7; TRBD2 agrees at 10 bases. This CDR3 comprises 15 residues. V trimming: 7 bases; J trimming: 3 bases; junction bases outside the gene matches: 9. Germline CDR1 is MDHEN and CDR2 is SYDVKM. This chain's CDR3 is CASTGFGLAVYEQYF. CDR3 DNA sequence: TGTGCCAGCACGGGTTTCGGACTAGCGGTCTACGAGCAGTACTTC.

CDR3 nucleotide sequence: TGCAGCGTGGGGGGTTACTATGGCTACACCTTC. Its protein product is CSVGGYYGYTF. V usage is TRBV29-1 and J usage is TRBJ1-2; possible D gene TRBD1, 5 bases. Looked up from germline, CDR1 is SQVTM and CDR2 is ANQGSEA. The V and J ends lost 6 bases and 3 bases respectively, with 8 bases between them. The CDR3 has 11 residues.

V usage is TRBV28 and J usage is TRBJ1-2; D gene uncertain. The CDR3 length is 14 residues. CDR1 MDHEN and CDR2 SYDVKM come from the germline V gene. V lost 8 bases, J lost 4 bases, and 17 bases lay in between. This chain's CDR3 is CASLKAGPGYGYTF. The CDR3 nucleotides are TGTGCCAGCTTGAAAGCCGGCCCGGGCTATGGCTACACCTTC.

This clone appeared a single time. The chain joins TRBV4-1 to TRBJ2-1; D perhaps matches TRBD2 (6 bases). Per the germline V gene, CDR1 is MGHRA and CDR2 is YSYEKL. V lost 4 bases to trimming and J lost 6 bases, with 7 bases between them. There are 12 residues in the CDR3. The CDR3 loop reads CASSPGLNEQFF. CDR3 nucleotides: TGCGCCAGCAGCCCGGGACTCAATGAGCAGTTCTTC.

The chain couples TRBV1 to TRBJ1-6; the DNA was not compared with TRBD1, the D call given in the table. TRBV1 is described as a pseudogene. The CDR3 spans 19 residues. The CDR3 nucleotides read TGCACCAGCAGCCAAGAATTTCGCAGGGGTGTAGTGGTTAATTCACCCCTCCACTTT. Its protein product is CTSSQEFRRGVVVNSPLHF.

The genes are TRBV11-2 and TRBJ2-7; the D gene is possibly TRBD1 (6 bases). Trimming took 2 bases from V and 1 from J, leaving 15 bases between them. This CDR3 has 16 residues. From germline, CDR1 is SGHAT and CDR2 FQNNGV. The CDR3 DNA reads TGTGCCAGCAGCTTATCACAGGGAGCAGATTCCTACGAGCAGTACTTC. Its protein is CASSLSQGADSYEQYF.

The chain uses TRBV6-5 and TRBJ2-1; TRBD1 matches at 10 bases. The CDR3 has 14 residues. The V gene end was trimmed by 5 bases and the J gene end by 4 bases; junction bases not matched to a gene: 2. The V gene's germline CDR1 is MNHEY and CDR2 SVGAGI. The CDR3, as DNA: TGTGCCAGCAGTAGGGACAGGGGATACAATGAGCAGTTCTTC. This encodes CASSRDRGYNEQFF.

The V gene is TRBV7-2, the J gene TRBJ2-2; 13 bases fit TRBD2. The CDR3 is 15 residues long. The V segment lost 5 bases and the J segment 5 bases; nucleotides outside the gene matches: 2. Germline CDR1 SGHTA, CDR2 FQGNSA. CDR3 protein: CASSPTSGGTGELFF. CDR3 sequence (DNA): TGTGCCAGCAGCCCGACTAGCGGGGGGACCGGGGAGCTGTTTTTT.

This sequence joins TRBV30 and TRBJ1-1; 7 bases align to TRBD1. CDR1 and CDR2 from the germline V gene are GTSNPN and SVGIG (reference sequence). There are 13 residues in the CDR3. V trimming: 5 bases; J trimming: 2 bases; junction bases outside the gene matches: 5. CDR3 protein: CAWRRDSNTEAFF. The CDR3 DNA follows: TGTGCCTGGCGCCGGGACAGCAACACTGAAGCTTTCTTT.

This clone was counted once. The J gene is TRBJ1-1, the V gene TRBV6-5; D uncertain. CDR3 length: 12 amino acids. From germline, CDR1 is MNHEY and CDR2 SVGAGI. The ends were cut back, 6 bases at V and 5 bases at J, with 10 bases in the middle. Written as DNA, the CDR3 is TGTGCCAGCAGCCGAGGTGAAACTGAAGCTTTCTTT. Its protein is CASSRGETEAFF.

The chain uses TRBV4-1 and TRBJ1-3; tentative D call: TRBD1 (6 bases). Per germline, CDR1 MGHRA and CDR2 YSYEKL. V gave up 4 bases and J gave up 0 bases, with 10 bases separating them. The CDR3 spans 15 residues. This chain's CDR3 is CASSPRTVSGNTIYF. CDR3 coding DNA: TGCGCCAGCAGCCCCCGGACAGTCTCTGGAAACACCATATATTTT.

The rearrangement joins TRBV9 to TRBJ2-1; 9 nucleotides match TRBD1. Per the germline V gene, CDR1 is SGDLS and CDR2 is YYNGEE. J was trimmed by 9 bases and V by 7 bases; bases with no gene match: 11. The CDR3 is made up of 14 amino acids. CDR3 loop: CASSPGQGTVEQFF. The CDR3 DNA is TGTGCCAGCTCCCCAGGACAGGGGACCGTTGAGCAGTTCTTC. The whole variable domain, filled in from reference TRBV9 and TRBJ2-1, reads DSGVTQTPKHLITATGQRVTLRCSPRSGDLSVYWYQQSLDQGLQFLIQYYNGEERAKGNILERFSAQQFPDLHSELNLSSLELGDSALYFCASSPGQGTVEQFFGPGTRLTVL.

The chain is built from TRBV27 and TRBJ1-2; TRBD1 matches at 9 bases. Unmatched junction bases numbered 8, after V lost 5 bases and J lost 7 bases. This CDR3 region has 14 residues. CDR1 is MNHEY, CDR2 SMNVEV, per germline (reference sequence). The CDR3 spells CASSARTGESGYTF. DNA of the CDR3: TGTGCCAGCAGTGCCCGGACAGGGGAGAGTGGCTACACCTTC.

The chain links TRBV18 to TRBJ2-5; 8 positions match TRBD2. The CDR3 sequence is 16 residues long. V shed 1 base, J shed 2 bases, and the junction held 6 bases outside the gene matches. CDR1 and CDR2 from the germline V gene are KGHSH and LQKENI. In DNA form, the CDR3 reads TGTGCCAGCTCACCACAGCGCGGGGGGCCGCAAGAGACCCAGTACTTC. This encodes CASSPQRGGPQETQYF.

There are a few counts of this clone. The chain recombines TRBV11-2 with TRBJ1-6; D is undetermined. Trimming took 8 bases from V and 5 from J, leaving 13 bases between them. Germline CDR1 is SGHAT and CDR2 is FQNNGV. This CDR3 is 14 amino acids long. The chain's CDR3 is CASRLVGDNSPLHF. For the CDR3, the DNA is TGTGCCAGCCGGCTAGTAGGAGATAATTCACCCCTCCACTTT. Drawing the rest from reference TRBV11-2 and TRBJ1-6, the complete variable domain is EAGVAQSPRYKIIEKRQSVAFWCNPISGHATLYWYQQILGQGPKLLIQFQNNGVVDDSQLPKDRFSAERLKGVDSTLKIQPAKLEDSAVYLCASRLVGDNSPLHFGNGTRLTVT.

The gene calls are TRBV28 and TRBJ1-6; a weak D match, TRBD1 (5 bases). The CDR3 length is 15 residues. V lost 4 bases, J lost 9 bases, and 16 bases lay in between. The V gene's germline CDR1 is MDHEN and CDR2 SYDVKM. In DNA, the CDR3 is TGTGCCAGCAGTTGGTTGCGGAGGGGCGTTTCACCCCTCCACTTT. It translates to CASSWLRRGVSPLHF.

The sample holds one count of this clone. This rearrangement joins TRBV28 to TRBJ1-2; 8 positions match TRBD1. J lost 3 bases, V lost 2 bases, and 2 bases had no gene match. CDR3 length equals 14 residues. The germline CDR1 and CDR2 sequences are MDHEN and SYDVKM. The CDR3 here is CASSLAGGDYGYTF. For the CDR3, the DNA is TGTGCCAGCAGTTTAGCAGGGGGCGACTATGGCTACACCTTC.

The chain recombines TRBV9 with TRBJ1-1; 7 bases fit TRBD1. V dropped 3 bases and J dropped 1; count of bases not matched to a gene: 3. In germline, CDR1 is SGDLS, CDR2 YYNGEE. This CDR3 spans 14 amino acids. CDR3 sequence (DNA): TGTGCCAGCAGCGCGGGACAGAAGAACACTGAAGCTTTCTTT. Translation: CASSAGQKNTEAFF.

This sequence joins TRBV7-8 and TRBJ2-1, with 7 bases identical to TRBD1. The CDR3 extends over 14 amino acids. V trimming: 5 bases; J trimming: 8 bases; junction bases outside the gene matches: 9. Germline lookup yields CDR1 SGHVS and CDR2 FQNEAQ. The CDR3 bases are TGTGCCAGCAGCCCGACAGGGTATCTCTATGAGCAGTTCTTC. Protein: CASSPTGYLYEQFF.

The V call is TRBV5-1, the J call TRBJ1-4; D is perhaps TRBD1 (6 bases). There are 17 residues in the CDR3. V lost 4 bases and J lost 2, with 18 bases in between. The germline V gene has CDR1 SGHRS and CDR2 YFSETQ. Here the CDR3 reads CASSPAGGGATNEKLFF. DNA of the CDR3: TGCGCCAGCAGCCCGGCTGGTGGGGGGGCGACTAATGAAAAACTGTTTTTT.

The chain uses TRBV12-3 or TRBV12-4 and TRBJ1-3; D remains ambiguous. The CDR3 covers 12 residues. V lost 6 bases and J lost 7, with 10 bases in between. CDR3: CASREQLNTIYF. In DNA form, the CDR3 reads TGTGCCAGCAGGGAACAGCTGAACACCATATATTTT.